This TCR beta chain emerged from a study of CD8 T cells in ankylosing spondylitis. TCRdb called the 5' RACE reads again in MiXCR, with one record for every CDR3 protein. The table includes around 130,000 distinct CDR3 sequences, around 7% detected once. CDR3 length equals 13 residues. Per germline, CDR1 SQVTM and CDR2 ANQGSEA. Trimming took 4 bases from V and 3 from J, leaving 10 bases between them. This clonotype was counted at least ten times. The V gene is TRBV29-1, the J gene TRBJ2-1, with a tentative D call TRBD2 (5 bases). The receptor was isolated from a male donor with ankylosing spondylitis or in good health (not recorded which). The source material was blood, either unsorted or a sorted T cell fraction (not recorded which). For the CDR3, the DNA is TGCAGCGTTGGTCCTAGCAGCTACAATGAGCAGTTCTTC. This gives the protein CSVGPSSYNEQFF.